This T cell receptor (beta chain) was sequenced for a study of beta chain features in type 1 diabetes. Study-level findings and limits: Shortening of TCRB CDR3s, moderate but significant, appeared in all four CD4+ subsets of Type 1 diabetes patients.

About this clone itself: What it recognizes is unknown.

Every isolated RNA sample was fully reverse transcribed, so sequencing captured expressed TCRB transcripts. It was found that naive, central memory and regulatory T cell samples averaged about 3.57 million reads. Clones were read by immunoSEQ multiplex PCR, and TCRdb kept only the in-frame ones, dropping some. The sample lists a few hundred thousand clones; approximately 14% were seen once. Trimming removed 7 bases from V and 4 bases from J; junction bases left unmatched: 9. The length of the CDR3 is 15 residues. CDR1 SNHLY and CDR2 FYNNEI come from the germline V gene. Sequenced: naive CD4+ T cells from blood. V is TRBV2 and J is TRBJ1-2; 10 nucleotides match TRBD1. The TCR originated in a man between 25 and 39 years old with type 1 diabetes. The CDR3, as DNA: TGTGCCAGCACTACGACAGGGGGCGAGGGCTATGGCTACACCTTC. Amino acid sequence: CASTTTGGEGYGYTF.